The rows below give T cell receptor beta chains drawn from one sample of a study of T cells in Graves' hyperthyroidism and ophthalmopathy. One entry per CDR3 protein, called by TCRdb with MiXCR from the multiplex PCR reads. Of about 96,000 distinct CDR3 sequences in the sample, about half were seen once. The sample was blood. Source of these receptors: a woman in her thirties or forties with Graves' hyperthyroidism. Each CDR3 is given with its conserved first and last residue. A D gene is named only where the DNA matches it firmly. Size is omitted from some rows. Given values are once, few, many or a class for expanded clones.

v_gene,abundance,j_gene,d_gene,CDR3nt,CDR3aa
TRBV25-1,-,TRBJ1-2,-,TGTGCCACACAGGGTAACTATGGCTACACCTTC,CATQGNYGYTF
TRBV7-9,-,TRBJ1-2,-,TGTGCCAGCAGCGAGGCGGTAGGCTACACCTTC,CASSEAVGYTF
TRBV15,once,TRBJ2-5,TRBD1,TGTGCCACCAGCAGTTCCCTGACAGGGGGCCAAGAGACCCAGTACTTC,CATSSSLTGGQETQYF
TRBV14,-,TRBJ1-2,TRBD1,TGTGCCAGCAGCCAAGATGGGACAGCTAACTATGGCTACACCTTC,CASSQDGTANYGYTF
TRBV5-4,many,TRBJ2-5,TRBD2,TGTGCCAGCAGCCCGGGCGGGGGGACCCAGTACTTC,CASSPGGGTQYF
TRBV4-2,many,TRBJ2-7,-,TGTGCCAGCAGCCTTATGGGCTCGGTGGGCGAGCAGTACTTC,CASSLMGSVGEQYF
TRBV2,-,TRBJ2-2,-,TGTGCCAGCAAAACCAGCGGGTCCGGGGAGCTGTTTTTT,CASKTSGSGELFF
TRBV2,once,TRBJ2-7,-,TGCGCCAGCAGAACCACAGAAACCTACGAGCAGTACTTC,CASRTTETYEQYF
TRBV25-1,-,TRBJ1-1,TRBD1,TGTGCCTGCAGTGCTTTGGACAGGGGTGAAGCTTTCTTT,CACSALDRGEAFF
TRBV2,-,TRBJ1-6,-,TGTGCCAGCAGTGATTTTGGCGGGAATTCACCCCTCCACTTT,CASSDFGGNSPLHF
TRBV20-1,-,TRBJ1-6,-,TGCAGTGCTAGAGGTCCGGGGGTCAGCAATTCACCCCTCCACTTT,CSARGPGVSNSPLHF
TRBV29-1,many,TRBJ2-5,-,TGCAGCGTTGAAGATCGGTGGGGGGAGACCCAGTACTTC,CSVEDRWGETQYF
TRBV20-1,-,TRBJ2-5,TRBD2,TGCAGTGCTTCCCTGGGACTAGCGGGAGGAGGAGAGACCCAGTACTTC,CSASLGLAGGGETQYF
TRBV6-5,-,TRBJ2-2,-,TGTGCCAGCAGCGAACGAGGAGACACCGGGGAGCTGTTTTTT,CASSERGDTGELFF
TRBV19,-,TRBJ1-2,TRBD1,TGTGCCAGTAGTGTCGGGACAGCTAACTATGGCTACACCTTC,CASSVGTANYGYTF
TRBV20-1,many,TRBJ1-2,-,TGCAGTGCTAGCGCCCGGGGGGAGTATGGCTACACCTTC,CSASARGEYGYTF
TRBV7-2,-,TRBJ2-1,-,TGTGCCAGCAGCGTAGCAGATGTCGGATCCGATGAGCATTTCTTC,CASSVADVGSDEHFF
TRBV6-2/TRBV6-3,many,TRBJ1-2,-,TGTGCCAGCACCCCCCTGAGTAGCTATGGCTACACCTTC,CASTPLSSYGYTF
TRBV20-1,many,TRBJ2-7,-,TGCAGTGCCCGACTAGGACCCTACGAGCAGTACTTC,CSARLGPYEQYF
TRBV4-3,-,TRBJ2-3,-,TGCGCCAGCAGCCAAGATGTGAGAGGTTTCGATACGCAGTATTTT,CASSQDVRGFDTQYF
TRBV28,many,TRBJ2-5,-,TGTGCCAGCAGCCGTCAGGGATGGGAGACCCAGTACTTC,CASSRQGWETQYF
TRBV29-1,-,TRBJ1-1,-,TGCAGCAGTATGACTCGCTCGAACACTGAAGCTTTCTTT,CSSMTRSNTEAFF